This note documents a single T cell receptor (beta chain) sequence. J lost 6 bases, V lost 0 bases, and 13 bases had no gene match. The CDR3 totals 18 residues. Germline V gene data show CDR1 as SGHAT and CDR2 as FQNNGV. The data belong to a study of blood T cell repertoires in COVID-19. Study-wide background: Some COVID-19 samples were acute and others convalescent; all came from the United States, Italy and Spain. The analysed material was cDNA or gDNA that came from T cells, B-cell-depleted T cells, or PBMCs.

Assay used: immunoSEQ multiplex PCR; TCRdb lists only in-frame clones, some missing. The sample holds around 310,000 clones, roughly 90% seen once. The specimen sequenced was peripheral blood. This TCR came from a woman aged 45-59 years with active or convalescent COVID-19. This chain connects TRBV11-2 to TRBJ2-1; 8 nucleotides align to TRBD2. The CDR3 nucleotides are TGTGCCAGCAGCTTAGATCGAAGCCGAGCGGGAGCAGGCAATGAGCAGTTCTTC. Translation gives CASSLDRSRAGAGNEQFF.